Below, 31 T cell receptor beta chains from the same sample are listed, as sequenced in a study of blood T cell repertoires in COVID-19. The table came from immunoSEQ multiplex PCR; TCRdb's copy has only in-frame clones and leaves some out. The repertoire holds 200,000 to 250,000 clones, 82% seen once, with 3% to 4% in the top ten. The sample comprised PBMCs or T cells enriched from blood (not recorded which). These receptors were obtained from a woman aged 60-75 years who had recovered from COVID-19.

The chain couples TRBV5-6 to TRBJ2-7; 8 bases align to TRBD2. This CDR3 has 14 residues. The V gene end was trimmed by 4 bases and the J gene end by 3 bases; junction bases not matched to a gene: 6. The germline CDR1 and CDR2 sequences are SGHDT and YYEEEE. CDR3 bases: TGTGCCAGCAGCCCTTTGGCGGGGGGCTACGAGCAGTACTTC. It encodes CASSPLAGGYEQYF.

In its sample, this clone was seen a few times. CDR3 nucleotide sequence: TGTGCCAGCAGTGAAACGACAGGGCAAGCTGGGGCCAACGTCCTGACTTTC. This sequence encodes CASSETTGQAGANVLTF. The chain links TRBV25-1 to TRBJ2-6; TRBD1 matches 7 bases. Germline V gives CDR1 MGHDK, CDR2 SYGVNS. This CDR3 spans 17 amino acids. V shed 2 bases and J 2 bases; nucleotides not matched to a gene: 6.

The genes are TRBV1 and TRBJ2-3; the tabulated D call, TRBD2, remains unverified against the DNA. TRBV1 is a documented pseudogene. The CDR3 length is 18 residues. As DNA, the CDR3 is TGCACCAGCAGCCAAGTAACGGCTAGCGGGGACCTCACAGATACGCAGTATTTT. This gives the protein CTSSQVTASGDLTDTQYF.

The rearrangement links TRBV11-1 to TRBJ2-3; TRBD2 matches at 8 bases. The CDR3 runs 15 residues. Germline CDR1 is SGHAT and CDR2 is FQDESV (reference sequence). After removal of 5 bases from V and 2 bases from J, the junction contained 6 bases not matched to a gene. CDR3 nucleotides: TGTGCCAGCAGCCCCGGACTAGCCATCACAGATACGCAGTATTTT. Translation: CASSPGLAITDTQYF.

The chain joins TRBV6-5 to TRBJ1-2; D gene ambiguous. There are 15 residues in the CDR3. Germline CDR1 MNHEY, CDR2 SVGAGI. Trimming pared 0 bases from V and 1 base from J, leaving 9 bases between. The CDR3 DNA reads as TGTGCCAGCAGTTACTCCACAGCCAGTAACTATGGCTACACCTTC. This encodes CASSYSTASNYGYTF.

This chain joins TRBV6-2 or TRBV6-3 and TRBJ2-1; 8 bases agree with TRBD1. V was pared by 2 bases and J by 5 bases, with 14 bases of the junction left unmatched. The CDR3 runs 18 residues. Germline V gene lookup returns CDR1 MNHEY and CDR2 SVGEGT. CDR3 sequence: CASSYDYARTGRNNEQFF. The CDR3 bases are TGTGCCAGCAGTTACGATTACGCCAGGACAGGGCGGAACAATGAGCAGTTCTTC.

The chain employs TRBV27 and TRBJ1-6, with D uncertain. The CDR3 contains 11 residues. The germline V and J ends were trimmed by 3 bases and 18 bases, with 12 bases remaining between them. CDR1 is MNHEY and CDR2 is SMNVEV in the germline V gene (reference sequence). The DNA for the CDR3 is TGTGCCAGCAGTTTTCGAGGAGTCCACCACTTT. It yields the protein CASSFRGVHHF.

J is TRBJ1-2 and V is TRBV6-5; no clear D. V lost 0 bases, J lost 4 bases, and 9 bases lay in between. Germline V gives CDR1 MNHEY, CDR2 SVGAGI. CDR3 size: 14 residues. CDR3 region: CASSYSEGVYGYTF. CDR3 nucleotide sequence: TGTGCCAGCAGTTACTCCGAGGGAGTCTATGGCTACACCTTC.

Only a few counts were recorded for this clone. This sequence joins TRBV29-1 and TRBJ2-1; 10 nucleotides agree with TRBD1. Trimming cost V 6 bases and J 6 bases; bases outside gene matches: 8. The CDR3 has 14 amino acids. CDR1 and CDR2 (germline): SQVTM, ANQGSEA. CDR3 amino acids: CSVPYRTGGNEQFF. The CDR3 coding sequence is TGCAGCGTCCCTTACCGGACAGGGGGCAATGAGCAGTTCTTC.

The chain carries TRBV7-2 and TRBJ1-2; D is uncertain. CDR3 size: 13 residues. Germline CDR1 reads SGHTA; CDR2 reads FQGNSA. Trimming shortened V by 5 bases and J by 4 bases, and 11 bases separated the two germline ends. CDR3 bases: TGTGCCAGCAGCCTGGCCACAGCCTATGGCTACACCTTC. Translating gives CASSLATAYGYTF. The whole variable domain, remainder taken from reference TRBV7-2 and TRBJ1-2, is GAGVSQSPSNKVTEKGKDVELRCDPISGHTALYWYRQSLGQGLEFLIYFQGNSAPDKSGLPSDRFSAERTGGSVSTLTIQRTQQEDSAVYLCASSLATAYGYTFGSGTRLTVV.

The DNA for the CDR3 is TGTGCCAGCTCTAGGACAGGAGGGTTAAGTGAAAAACTGTTTTTT. The encoded protein is CASSRTGGLSEKLFF. The genes are TRBV5-8 and TRBJ1-4, with TRBD1 matching 7 bases. CDR3 length: 15 amino acids. Germline CDR1 SGHTS, CDR2 YDEGEE. Losses at the gene ends were 7 bases for V and 7 bases for J; bases not matched to a gene: 13.

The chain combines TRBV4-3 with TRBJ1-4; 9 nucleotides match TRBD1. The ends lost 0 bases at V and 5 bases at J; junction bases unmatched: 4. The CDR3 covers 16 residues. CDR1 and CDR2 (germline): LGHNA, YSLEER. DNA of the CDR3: TGCGCCAGCAGCCAAGATCCTGGGACAGGGAATGAAAAACTGTTTTTT. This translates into CASSQDPGTGNEKLFF.

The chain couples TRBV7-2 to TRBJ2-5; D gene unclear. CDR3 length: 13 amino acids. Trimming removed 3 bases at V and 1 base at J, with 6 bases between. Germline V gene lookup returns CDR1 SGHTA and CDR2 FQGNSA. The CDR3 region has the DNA TGTGCCAGCAGCTTCCCCGGCCAAGAGACCCAGTACTTC. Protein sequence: CASSFPGQETQYF.

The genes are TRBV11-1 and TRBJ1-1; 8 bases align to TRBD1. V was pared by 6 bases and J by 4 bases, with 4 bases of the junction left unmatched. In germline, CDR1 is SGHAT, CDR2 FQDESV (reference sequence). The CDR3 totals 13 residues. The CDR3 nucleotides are TGTGCCAGCAGGCATACAGGGGGCACTGAAGCTTTCTTT. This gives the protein CASRHTGGTEAFF.

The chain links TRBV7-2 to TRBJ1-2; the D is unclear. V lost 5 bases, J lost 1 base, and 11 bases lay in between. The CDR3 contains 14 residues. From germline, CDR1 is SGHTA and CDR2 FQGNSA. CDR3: CASSPPGYNYGYTF. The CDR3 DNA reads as TGTGCCAGCAGCCCCCCAGGATATAACTATGGCTACACCTTC. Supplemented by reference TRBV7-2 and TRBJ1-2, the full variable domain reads GAGVSQSPSNKVTEKGKDVELRCDPISGHTALYWYRQSLGQGLEFLIYFQGNSAPDKSGLPSDRFSAERTGGSVSTLTIQRTQQEDSAVYLCASSPPGYNYGYTFGSGTRLTVV.

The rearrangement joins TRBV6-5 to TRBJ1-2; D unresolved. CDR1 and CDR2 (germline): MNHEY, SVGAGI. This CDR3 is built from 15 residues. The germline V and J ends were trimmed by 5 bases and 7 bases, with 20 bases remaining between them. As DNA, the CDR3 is TGTGCCAGCAGTCCCGTAGGAGGCGCAGGTATTGGCTACACCTTC. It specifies CASSPVGGAGIGYTF.

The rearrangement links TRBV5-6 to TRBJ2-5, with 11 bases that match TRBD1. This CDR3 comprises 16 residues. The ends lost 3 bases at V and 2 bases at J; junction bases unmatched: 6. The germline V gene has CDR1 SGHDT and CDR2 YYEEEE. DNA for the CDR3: TGTGCCAGCAGCTATGGGACAGGGGGGATGCAAGAGACCCAGTACTTC. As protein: CASSYGTGGMQETQYF.

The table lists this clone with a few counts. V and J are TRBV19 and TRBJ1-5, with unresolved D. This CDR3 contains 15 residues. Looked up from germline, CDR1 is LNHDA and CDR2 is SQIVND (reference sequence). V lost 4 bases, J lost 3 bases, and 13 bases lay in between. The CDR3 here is CASSTFHGVNQPQHF. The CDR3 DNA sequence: TGTGCCAGTAGTACATTCCATGGAGTCAATCAGCCCCAGCATTTT.

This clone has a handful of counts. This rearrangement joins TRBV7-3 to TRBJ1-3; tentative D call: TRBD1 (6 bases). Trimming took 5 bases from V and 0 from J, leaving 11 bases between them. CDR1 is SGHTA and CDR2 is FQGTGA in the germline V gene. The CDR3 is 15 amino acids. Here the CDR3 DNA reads TGTGCCAGCAGCCCGACAGGAAACTCTGGAAACACCATATATTTT. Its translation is CASSPTGNSGNTIYF. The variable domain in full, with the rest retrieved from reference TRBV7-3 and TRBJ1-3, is GAGVSQTPSNKVTEKGKYVELRCDPISGHTALYWYRQSLGQGPEFLIYFQGTGAADDSGLPNDRFFAVRPEGSVSTLKIQRTERGDSAVYLCASSPTGNSGNTIYFGEGSWLTVV.

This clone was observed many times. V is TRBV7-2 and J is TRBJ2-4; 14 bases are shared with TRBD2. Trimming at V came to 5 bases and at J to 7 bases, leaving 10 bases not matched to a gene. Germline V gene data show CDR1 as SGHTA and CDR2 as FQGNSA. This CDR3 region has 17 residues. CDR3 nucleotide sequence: TGTGCCAGCAGCCCGGGGGGACTAGCGGGAGCTCGGAACATTCAGTACTTC. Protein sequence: CASSPGGLAGARNIQYF.

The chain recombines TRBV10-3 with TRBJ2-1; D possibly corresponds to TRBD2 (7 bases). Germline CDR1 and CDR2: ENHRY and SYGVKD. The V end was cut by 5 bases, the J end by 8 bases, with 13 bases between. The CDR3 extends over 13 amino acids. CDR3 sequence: CAISSGKGDEQFF. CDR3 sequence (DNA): TGTGCCATCAGTAGCGGGAAGGGGGATGAGCAGTTCTTC.

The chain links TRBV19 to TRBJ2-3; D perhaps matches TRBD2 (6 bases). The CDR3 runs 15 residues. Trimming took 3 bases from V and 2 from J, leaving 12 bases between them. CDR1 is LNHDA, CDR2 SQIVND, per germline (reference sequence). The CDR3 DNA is TGTGCCAGTAGTATCCAACTAGCAGACACAGATACGCAGTATTTT. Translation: CASSIQLADTDTQYF. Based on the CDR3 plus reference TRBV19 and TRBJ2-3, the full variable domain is DGGITQSPKYLFRKEGQNVTLSCEQNLNHDAMYWYRQDPGQGLRLIYYSQIVNDFQKGDIAEGYSVSREKKESFPLTVTSAQKNPTAFYLCASSIQLADTDTQYFGPGTRLTVL.

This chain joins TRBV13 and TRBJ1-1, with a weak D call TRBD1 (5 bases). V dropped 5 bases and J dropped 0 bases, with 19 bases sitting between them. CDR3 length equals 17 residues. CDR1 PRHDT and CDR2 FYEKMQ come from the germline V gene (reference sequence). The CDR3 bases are TGTGCCAGCAGCGCGTCAGGGCATCAACCCATGAACACTGAAGCTTTCTTT. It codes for CASSASGHQPMNTEAFF.

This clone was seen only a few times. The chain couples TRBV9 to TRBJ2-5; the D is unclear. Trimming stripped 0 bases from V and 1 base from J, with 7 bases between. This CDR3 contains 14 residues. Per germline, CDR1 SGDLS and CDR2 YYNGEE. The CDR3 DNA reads TGTGCCAGCAGCGTAGGAAGAGTCCAAGAGACCCAGTACTTC. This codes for CASSVGRVQETQYF.

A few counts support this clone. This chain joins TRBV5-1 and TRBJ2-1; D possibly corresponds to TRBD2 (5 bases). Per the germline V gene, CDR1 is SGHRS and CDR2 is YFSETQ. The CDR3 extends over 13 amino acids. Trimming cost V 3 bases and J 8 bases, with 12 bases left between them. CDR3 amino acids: CASSYVVRDEQFF. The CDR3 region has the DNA TGCGCCAGCAGCTACGTAGTGAGGGATGAGCAGTTCTTC.

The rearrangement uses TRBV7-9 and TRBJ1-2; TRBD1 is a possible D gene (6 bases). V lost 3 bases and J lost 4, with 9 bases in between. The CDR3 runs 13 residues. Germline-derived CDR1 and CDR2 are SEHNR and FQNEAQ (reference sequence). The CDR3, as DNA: TGTGCCAGCAGCTTGGGGGCCTTCTATGGCTACACCTTC. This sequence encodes CASSLGAFYGYTF.

The CDR3 protein is CASSPRQGSNTEAFF. The CDR3 bases are TGTGCCAGCTCACCCAGACAGGGGTCGAACACTGAAGCTTTCTTT. The chain is built from TRBV18 and TRBJ1-1; 8 nucleotides align to TRBD1. Per the germline V gene, CDR1 is KGHSH and CDR2 is LQKENI. After removal of 3 bases from V and 1 base from J, the junction contained 4 bases not matched to a gene. The CDR3 loop spans 15 amino acids.

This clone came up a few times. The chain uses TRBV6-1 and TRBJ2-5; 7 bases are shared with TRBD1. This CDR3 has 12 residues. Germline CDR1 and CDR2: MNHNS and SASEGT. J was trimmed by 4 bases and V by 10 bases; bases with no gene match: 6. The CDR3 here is CATATGLETQYF. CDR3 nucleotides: TGTGCCACCGCGACAGGGCTAGAGACCCAGTACTTC.

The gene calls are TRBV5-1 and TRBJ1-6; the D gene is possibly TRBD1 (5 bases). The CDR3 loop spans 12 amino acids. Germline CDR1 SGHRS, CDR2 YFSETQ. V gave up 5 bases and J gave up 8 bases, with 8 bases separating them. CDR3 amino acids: CASRTEHSPLHF. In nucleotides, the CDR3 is TGCGCCAGCAGGACAGAGCATTCACCCCTCCACTTT.

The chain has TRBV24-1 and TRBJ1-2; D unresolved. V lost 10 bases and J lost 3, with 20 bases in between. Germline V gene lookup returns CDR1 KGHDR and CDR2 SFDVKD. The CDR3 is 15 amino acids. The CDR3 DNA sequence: TGTGCCACTCCTTCCCCGGATCTTCAGGACTATGGCTACACCTTC. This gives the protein CATPSPDLQDYGYTF.

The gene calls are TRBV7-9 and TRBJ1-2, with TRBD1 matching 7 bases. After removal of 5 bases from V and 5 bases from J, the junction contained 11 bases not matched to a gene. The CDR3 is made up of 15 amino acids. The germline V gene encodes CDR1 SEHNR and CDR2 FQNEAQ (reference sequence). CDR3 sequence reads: CASSAGIGTAYGYTF. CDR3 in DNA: TGTGCCAGCAGCGCCGGGATAGGGACAGCTTATGGCTACACCTTC.